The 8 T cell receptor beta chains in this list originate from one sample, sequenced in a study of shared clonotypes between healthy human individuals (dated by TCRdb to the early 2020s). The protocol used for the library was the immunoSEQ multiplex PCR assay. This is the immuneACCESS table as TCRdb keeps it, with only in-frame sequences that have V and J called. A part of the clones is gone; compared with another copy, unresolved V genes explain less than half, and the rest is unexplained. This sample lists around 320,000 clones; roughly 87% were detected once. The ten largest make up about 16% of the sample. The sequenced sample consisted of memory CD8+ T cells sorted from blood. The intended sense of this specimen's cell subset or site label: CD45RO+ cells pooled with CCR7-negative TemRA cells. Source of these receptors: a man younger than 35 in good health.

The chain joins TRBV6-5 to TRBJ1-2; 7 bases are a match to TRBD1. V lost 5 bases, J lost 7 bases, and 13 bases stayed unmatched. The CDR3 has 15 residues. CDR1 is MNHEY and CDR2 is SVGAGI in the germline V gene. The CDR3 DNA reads TGTGCCAGCAGTGTTACAGATGAGGGGGCGGGTGGCTACACCTTC. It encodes CASSVTDEGAGGYTF.

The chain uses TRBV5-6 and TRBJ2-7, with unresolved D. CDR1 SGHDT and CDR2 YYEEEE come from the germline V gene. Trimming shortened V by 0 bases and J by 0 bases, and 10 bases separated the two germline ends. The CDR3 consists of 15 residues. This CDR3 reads CASSLGVPSSYEQYF. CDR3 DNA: TGTGCCAGCAGCTTGGGGGTTCCGAGCTCCTACGAGCAGTACTTC.

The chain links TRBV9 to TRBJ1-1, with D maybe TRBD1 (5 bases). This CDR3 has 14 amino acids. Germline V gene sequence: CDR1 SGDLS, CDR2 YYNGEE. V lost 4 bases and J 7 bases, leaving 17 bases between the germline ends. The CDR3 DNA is TGTGCCAGCAGCCCAACCGGGACCTGGGATGAAGCTTTCTTT. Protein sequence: CASSPTGTWDEAFF.

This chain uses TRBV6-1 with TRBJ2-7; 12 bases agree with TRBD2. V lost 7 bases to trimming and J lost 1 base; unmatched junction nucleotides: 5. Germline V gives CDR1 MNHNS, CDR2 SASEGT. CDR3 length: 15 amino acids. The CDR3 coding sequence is TGTGCCAGCACCCCGCTAGCGGGAGGGTCCTACGAGCAGTACTTC. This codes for CASTPLAGGSYEQYF.

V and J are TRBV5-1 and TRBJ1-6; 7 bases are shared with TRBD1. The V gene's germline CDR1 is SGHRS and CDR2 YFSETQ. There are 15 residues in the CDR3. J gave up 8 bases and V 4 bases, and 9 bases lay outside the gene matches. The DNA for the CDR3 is TGCGCCAGCAGCGCGACAGGGCCCAAGGATTCACCCCTCCACTTT. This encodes CASSATGPKDSPLHF.

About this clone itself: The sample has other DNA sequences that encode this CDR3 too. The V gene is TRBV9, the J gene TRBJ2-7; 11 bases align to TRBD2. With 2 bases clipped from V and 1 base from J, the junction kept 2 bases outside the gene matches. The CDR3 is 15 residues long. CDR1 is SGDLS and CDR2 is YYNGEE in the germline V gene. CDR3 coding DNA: TGTGCCAGCAGCGTGGGACTAGCGGCTTCCTACGAGCAGTACTTC. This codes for CASSVGLAASYEQYF.

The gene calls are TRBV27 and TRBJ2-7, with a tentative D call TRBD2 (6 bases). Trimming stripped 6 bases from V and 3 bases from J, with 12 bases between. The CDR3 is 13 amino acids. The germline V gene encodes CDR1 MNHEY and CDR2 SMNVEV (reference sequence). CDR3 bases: TGTGCCAGCAGCCCCGGTAGCGGCTACGAGCAGTACTTC. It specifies CASSPGSGYEQYF.

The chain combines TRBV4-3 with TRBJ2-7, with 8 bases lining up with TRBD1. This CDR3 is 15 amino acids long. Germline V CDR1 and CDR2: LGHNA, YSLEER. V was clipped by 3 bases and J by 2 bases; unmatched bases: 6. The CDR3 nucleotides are TGCGCCAGCAGCCATGTTGGGACAGGCCCCTACGAGCAGTACTTC. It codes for CASSHVGTGPYEQYF.